The 5 T cell receptor beta chains below were found in one sample sequenced in a study of T cells after yellow fever vaccination. MiXCR, applied by TCRdb to the 5' RACE reads, yields one record per CDR3 protein. The table lists hundreds of thousands of distinct CDR3 sequences, about 17% of them singletons. The sample in question was PBMCs, obtained roughly 5 days after the first yellow fever vaccination. The origin of the receptors is a man aged 18 to 35 who received the YFV17D yellow fever vaccine.

This clonotype was seen a handful of times. The chain employs TRBV20-1 and TRBJ1-1; maybe TRBD1 (6 bases). Germline loops: CDR1 DFQATT, CDR2 SNEGSKA (reference sequence). V shed 0 bases and J shed 4 bases, with 15 bases lying between them. This CDR3 is built from 15 residues. The CDR3 nucleotides read TGCAGTGCTAGAGATTGGGGGCGCCGGGCCACTGAAGCTTTCTTT. Protein product: CSARDWGRRATEAFF.

V usage is TRBV24-1 and J usage is TRBJ1-1; weak D call: TRBD1 (5 bases). V gave up 3 bases and J gave up 6 bases, with 10 bases separating them. The V gene's germline CDR1 is KGHDR and CDR2 SFDVKD. The CDR3 has 13 residues. CDR3 sequence (DNA): TGTGCCACCAGTGATGCAGGGAGGGCTGAAGCTTTCTTT. It translates to CATSDAGRAEAFF.

This clonotype turned up a few times. V gene TRBV20-1 combines with J gene TRBJ2-3, with 10 bases fitting TRBD2. This CDR3 contains 16 residues. V dropped 1 base and J dropped 1; count of bases not matched to a gene: 5. The germline V gene has CDR1 DFQATT and CDR2 SNEGSKA (reference sequence). DNA of the CDR3: TGCAGTGCTAGAGCCTTCCTAGCGGGGGGCACAGATACGCAGTATTTT. Translation: CSARAFLAGGTDTQYF.

The chain employs TRBV6-1 and TRBJ2-1; TRBD2 agrees at 11 bases. This CDR3 contains 19 residues. V trimming: 7 bases; J trimming: 1 base; junction bases outside the gene matches: 15. CDR1 and CDR2 (germline): MNHNS, SASEGT. The CDR3 protein is CASKRILAGGPSSYNEQFF. The DNA of the CDR3 is TGTGCCAGCAAAAGGATCCTAGCGGGGGGTCCCTCTTCCTACAATGAGCAGTTCTTC.

This clonotype was detected only a few times. The chain uses TRBV12-3 or TRBV12-4 and TRBJ1-5; D is perhaps TRBD1 (6 bases). The CDR3 runs to 14 residues. With 5 bases removed from V and 9 bases from J, the gap between germline ends came to 17 bases. DNA for the CDR3: TGTGCCAGCAGTCCGATGGGGGGCCGCGGGCCCCAGCATTTT. This encodes CASSPMGGRGPQHF.